A single sample gave rise to the 17 T cell receptor beta chains below, sequenced in a study of neoadjuvant anti-PD-1 for oral cavity cancer. The assay was immunoSEQ multiplex PCR, and TCRdb's table has in-frame clones only and misses some. This sample has about 61,000 clones, with roughly three quarters found just once. The sample was PBMCs, taken before nivolumab (anti-PD-1) treatment. The receptors here all came from a person between 35 and 79 years old with oral cavity squamous cell carcinoma.

This clone is a singleton in its sample. The chain links TRBV9 to TRBJ1-3; D is undetermined. V lost 5 bases to trimming and J lost 0 bases, with 12 bases between them. This CDR3 contains 15 residues. Germline V gene data show CDR1 as SGDLS and CDR2 as YYNGEE. For the CDR3, the DNA is TGTGCCAGCAGGGCCACCGAGGGCTCTGGAAACACCATATATTTT. Amino acids: CASRATEGSGNTIYF.

The rearrangement joins TRBV7-6 to TRBJ2-1; 7 bases fit TRBD1. The germline gives CDR1 SGHVS, CDR2 FNYEAQ. The ends lost 2 bases at V and 0 bases at J; junction bases unmatched: 7. This CDR3 has 17 residues. This CDR3 reads CASSLTPGQSSYNEQFF. The CDR3 nucleotides read TGTGCCAGCAGCTTAACCCCGGGACAGAGCTCCTACAATGAGCAGTTCTTC.

The chain employs TRBV14 and TRBJ1-2, with no clear D. Germline CDR1 reads SGHDN; CDR2 reads FVKESK. The CDR3 spans 15 residues. Between the trimmed V and J ends, which lost 4 bases and 3 bases, there was a span of 15 bases. CDR3: CASSPLVRADYGYTF. CDR3 DNA sequence: TGTGCCAGCAGCCCCCTAGTGAGGGCGGACTATGGCTACACCTTC.

The V gene is TRBV7-8, the J gene TRBJ2-3; 8 positions match TRBD2. V was clipped by 4 bases and J by 0 bases; unmatched bases: 15. This CDR3 is 19 amino acids long. Germline CDR1 reads SGHVS; CDR2 reads FQNEAQ. CDR3 loop: CASSYDLAGRYGSTDTQYF. In DNA form, the CDR3 reads TGTGCCAGCAGCTATGATTTAGCGGGGCGGTACGGTAGCACAGATACGCAGTATTTT.

The count of this clone is one. The chain employs TRBV28 and TRBJ2-5; either TRBD1 or TRBD2 may supply D (6 bases each). The CDR3 totals 13 residues. CDR1 is MDHEN and CDR2 is SYDVKM in the germline V gene. V was shortened by 10 bases and J by 5 bases, with 17 bases between the two germline ends. CDR3: CATLYRGHETQYF. The DNA for the CDR3 is TGTGCCACTCTTTACCGGGGGCATGAGACCCAGTACTTC.

This clone was observed once. In nucleotides, the CDR3 is TGTGCCAGCGACTCCGCCTATAGCAATCAGCCCCAGCATTTT. Amino acids: CASDSAYSNQPQHF. The J gene is TRBJ1-5, the V gene TRBV2; D remains ambiguous. Deletions cut 8 bases from V and 0 bases from J, with 11 bases between. Germline loops: CDR1 SNHLY, CDR2 FYNNEI. There are 14 residues in the CDR3.

The V and J genes are TRBV11-2 and TRBJ2-3; D possibly corresponds to TRBD2 (6 bases). V lost 2 bases, J lost 4 bases, and 16 bases lay in between. CDR3 length: 16 residues. CDR1 and CDR2 (germline): SGHAT, FQNNGV. The CDR3 nucleotides read TGTGCCAGCAGCTTATTTGTTTTCAGGGAGGCAGATACGCAGTATTTT. It translates to CASSLFVFREADTQYF.

Here the CDR3 DNA reads TGTGCCAGCAGCTTGGTGGCTACTAACTATGGCTACACCTTC. Amino acids: CASSLVATNYGYTF. This chain uses TRBV5-6 with TRBJ1-2; D is uncertain. The CDR3 runs to 14 residues. Trimming stripped 0 bases from V and 0 bases from J, with 6 bases between. Germline V gene data show CDR1 as SGHDT and CDR2 as YYEEEE.

The rearrangement joins TRBV5-6 to TRBJ2-2; the D is unclear. Looked up from germline, CDR1 is SGHDT and CDR2 is YYEEEE. The CDR3 covers 16 residues. The V end was cut by 6 bases, the J end by 1 base, with 16 bases between. The CDR3 spells CASTYGTALNTGELFF. Here the CDR3 DNA reads TGTGCCAGCACTTATGGAACGGCCTTGAACACCGGGGAGCTGTTTTTT.

CDR3 residues: CASSPLDTSDRHTF. DNA for the CDR3: TGTGCCAGCTCACCGTTAGACACCAGCGATCGACACACCTTC. The rearrangement joins TRBV18 to TRBJ1-2; D remains unclear. V dropped 3 bases and J dropped 12 bases, with 20 bases sitting between them. This CDR3 has 14 residues. Germline V gene lookup returns CDR1 KGHSH and CDR2 LQKENI.

The chain recombines TRBV6-1 with TRBJ1-1; 8 bases align to TRBD1. Trimming took 5 bases from V and 8 from J; bases not matched to a gene: 4. The CDR3 length is 12 residues. Germline assignment: CDR1 MNHNS and CDR2 SASEGT. The CDR3 region is CASSNDRGEAFF. The CDR3 region has the DNA TGTGCCAGCAGTAATGACAGGGGAGAAGCTTTCTTT.

This clone was seen more than once but under ten times. This sequence joins TRBV28 and TRBJ2-7; the D is unclear. The CDR3 is 14 amino acids. The V and J ends lost 5 bases and 2 bases respectively, with 13 bases between them. Germline V CDR1 and CDR2: MDHEN, SYDVKM. The DNA of the CDR3 is TGTGCCAGCAGTCCCGCCGGATATACCTACGAGCAGTACTTC. Translating gives CASSPAGYTYEQYF.

This chain uses TRBV7-2 with TRBJ2-7, with TRBD2 identical over 8 bases. Unmatched junction bases numbered 10, after V lost 2 bases and J lost 4 bases. Germline V gene data show CDR1 as SGHTA and CDR2 as FQGNSA. The CDR3 extends over 16 amino acids. The CDR3 DNA sequence: TGTGCCAGCAGCTTATCCCCCGCGGGGGGAAGATACGAGCAGTACTTC. Protein product: CASSLSPAGGRYEQYF.

This clone was seen a few times. The gene calls are TRBV23-1 and TRBJ1-5, with D unclear. TRBV23-1 is known as an ORF, though its function is uncertain. The CDR3 sequence is 15 residues long. Trimming left V 1 base short and J 2 bases short, with 9 bases between. Written as DNA, the CDR3 is TGCGCCAGCAGTCAATACGAGTCGGGCAATCAGCCCCAGCATTTT. Translating it yields CASSQYESGNQPQHF.

The rearrangement links TRBV7-9 to TRBJ2-1; tentatively, D is TRBD2 (5 bases). Trimming pared 5 bases from V and 1 base from J, leaving 9 bases between. Germline loops: CDR1 SEHNR, CDR2 FQNEAQ (reference sequence). The CDR3 has 14 residues. The CDR3 DNA reads as TGTGCCAGCAGCGCGGGTTCTTCCTACAATGAGCAGTTCTTC. Its protein product is CASSAGSSYNEQFF.

The chain has TRBV5-1 and TRBJ1-1; 7 positions agree with TRBD1. The ends lost 2 bases at V and 3 bases at J; junction bases unmatched: 4. CDR1 SGHRS and CDR2 YFSETQ come from the germline V gene. The CDR3 is 14 amino acids. The CDR3 protein is CASSFRGSHTEAFF. Written as DNA, the CDR3 is TGCGCCAGCAGCTTCAGGGGGTCTCACACTGAAGCTTTCTTT.

A single count supports this clone. The chain is built from TRBV6-6 and TRBJ2-2, with no clear D. Germline V gene lookup returns CDR1 MNHNY and CDR2 SVGAGI (reference sequence). V was shortened by 7 bases and J by 2 bases, with 17 bases between the two germline ends. This CDR3 comprises 16 residues. The CDR3 protein is CASTYPGSVNTGELFF. The CDR3 DNA reads as TGTGCCAGCACCTACCCTGGGTCGGTCAACACCGGGGAGCTGTTTTTT.